Described below is a single T cell receptor beta chain sequence and its context. The antigen is undetermined. Here immunoSEQ multiplex PCR was the method, and the copy in TCRdb shows in-frame clones only, minus some. The table shows about 35,000 clones, with approximately 85% occurring only once. From germline, CDR1 is MDHEN and CDR2 SYDVKM. The CDR3 covers 12 residues. V was pared by 3 bases and J by 9 bases, with 11 bases between. The sample originates from a study of radiotherapy plus CTLA-4 blockade in lung cancer. Regarding the study as a whole: According to reports, early shifts in blood T cell clones, alongside interferon-beta, forecast response most accurately.

The chain couples TRBV28 to TRBJ1-2; D is unresolved. The receptor's source is a human donor with non-small cell lung cancer who had stable disease on radiotherapy plus ipilimumab. The specimen comprised peripheral blood, sampled from a patient treated with radiotherapy plus ipilimumab. CDR3 region: CASSFGLGSYTF. CDR3 in DNA: TGTGCCAGCAGTTTCGGGCTCGGGAGCTACACCTTC.